The clone carrying this TCR beta chain has just one count. The antigen remains unidentified. The germline gives CDR1 ENHRY, CDR2 SYGVKD. The V end was cut by 10 bases, the J end by 4 bases, with 11 bases between. The CDR3 spans 11 residues. The data stem from a study of memory CD4+ T cells and cytomegalovirus serostatus. Study at large: This sample comes from healthy Belgian adults, 8 to 10 CMV seropositive, under 25 seronegative. Study outcomes and limitations: A US-trained random forest predicted CMV serostatus with median AUC roughly 0.9.

The sort gate was single viable CD3+CD4+CD8-CD45RO+ cells for memory CD4+ T cells. Serum IgG to CMV pp150, pp28, p38 and p52 defined serostatus. Profiling relied on immunoSEQ multiplex PCR, and the TCRdb table lists in-frame clones only, not all of them. Among 48,000 or so clones, roughly 73% were seen once, and the ten largest hold around 0.77%. The sequencing sample was made of memory CD4+ T cells from blood. This rearrangement joins TRBV10-3 to TRBJ2-7; possibly TRBD1 for D (5 bases). The receptor was isolated from an adult in good health and CMV-seronegative. In nucleotides, the CDR3 is TGTGCCAGCGGACAAACTTACGAGCAGTACTTC. Protein: CASGQTYEQYF.